A selection of T cell receptor beta chains follows, all from one sample in a study of post-analysis software for immune sequencing data. TCRdb independently ran MiXCR on the PCR reads; one entry per CDR3 protein. The table includes about 460,000 distinct CDR3 sequences, less than 45% detected once. Input material: blood. These receptors were collected from a girl aged 10 to 17 with multiple sclerosis. Both conserved end residues are part of each CDR3. The order of the fields is J gene, D gene, V gene, CDR3 protein. The D gene is left open where the match is weak.

j_gene: TRBJ1-2
d_gene: .
v_gene: TRBV28
CDR3aa: CASSLEWDTGYGYTF

j_gene: TRBJ2-7
d_gene: TRBD2
v_gene: TRBV5-1
CDR3aa: CASSRLRTSAEGYEQYF

j_gene: TRBJ1-2
d_gene: TRBD1
v_gene: TRBV6-5
CDR3aa: CASSYSATGTYGYTF

j_gene: TRBJ1-1
d_gene: .
v_gene: TRBV12-3/TRBV12-4
CDR3aa: CASSRQQENTEAFF

j_gene: TRBJ2-4
d_gene: .
v_gene: TRBV7-3
CDR3aa: CASSLMGHEAGAGAKNIQYF

j_gene: TRBJ2-4
d_gene: TRBD1
v_gene: TRBV6-5
CDR3aa: CASSSTGGSWGNIQYF

j_gene: TRBJ2-7
d_gene: TRBD2
v_gene: TRBV20-1
CDR3aa: CSARSGEREQYF

j_gene: TRBJ2-1
d_gene: TRBD1
v_gene: TRBV28
CDR3aa: CASSSTFRQGYNEQFF

j_gene: TRBJ2-5
d_gene: .
v_gene: TRBV12-3/TRBV12-4
CDR3aa: CASSRTVKETRYF

j_gene: TRBJ2-7
d_gene: TRBD1
v_gene: TRBV20-1
CDR3aa: CSANLPWRQGVYEQYF

j_gene: TRBJ2-5
d_gene: .
v_gene: TRBV29-1
CDR3aa: CSVDRGKETQYF

j_gene: TRBJ1-2
d_gene: .
v_gene: TRBV4-1
CDR3aa: CASSLGQTYGPYGYTF

j_gene: TRBJ2-7
d_gene: TRBD2
v_gene: TRBV28
CDR3aa: CASSLSGGGDYEQYF

j_gene: TRBJ2-1
d_gene: .
v_gene: TRBV4-1
CDR3aa: CASSQASSSYNEQFF

j_gene: TRBJ2-5
d_gene: .
v_gene: TRBV6-1
CDR3aa: CASSGYPQETQYF

j_gene: TRBJ2-1
d_gene: TRBD2
v_gene: TRBV27
CDR3aa: CASSLSPSGPYNEQFF

j_gene: TRBJ2-7
d_gene: TRBD2
v_gene: TRBV7-9
CDR3aa: CAGSLGSGRLDEQYF

j_gene: TRBJ2-7
d_gene: TRBD2
v_gene: TRBV29-1
CDR3aa: CSVEKLAGGGEQYF

j_gene: TRBJ2-1
d_gene: .
v_gene: TRBV20-1
CDR3aa: CSARDKGLDYNEQFF

j_gene: .
d_gene: .
v_gene: TRBV7-9
CDR3aa: CASSLVLGRGSEQYF

j_gene: TRBJ2-1
d_gene: TRBD1
v_gene: TRBV7-3
CDR3aa: CASSFGQGGNEQFF

j_gene: TRBJ2-3
d_gene: TRBD1
v_gene: TRBV2
CDR3aa: CASRTTGTGVSDTQYF

j_gene: .
d_gene: .
v_gene: TRBV6-5
CDR3aa: CASRQGRHEQYF

j_gene: TRBJ2-2
d_gene: TRBD1
v_gene: TRBV29-1
CDR3aa: CSVFRPRTGGTGELFF

j_gene: TRBJ2-7
d_gene: TRBD2
v_gene: TRBV5-1
CDR3aa: CASSLRTSGRAEHYEQYF

j_gene: TRBJ2-1
d_gene: TRBD2
v_gene: TRBV27
CDR3aa: CASRPTSGRSPYNEQFF

j_gene: TRBJ1-1
d_gene: .
v_gene: TRBV4-2
CDR3aa: CASSQDIGRAEAFF

j_gene: TRBJ2-6
d_gene: .
v_gene: TRBV24-1
CDR3aa: CATSDFRSSGANVLTF

j_gene: TRBJ2-2
d_gene: TRBD2
v_gene: TRBV6-1
CDR3aa: CASSETSGTGELFF

j_gene: TRBJ2-1
d_gene: .
v_gene: TRBV5-1
CDR3aa: CASSSVARSYNEQFF

j_gene: TRBJ1-1
d_gene: .
v_gene: TRBV6-2/TRBV6-3
CDR3aa: CASSYVGTFEAFF

j_gene: TRBJ1-2
d_gene: .
v_gene: TRBV6-1
CDR3aa: CASSVGDTYGYTF

j_gene: TRBJ2-1
d_gene: .
v_gene: TRBV6-6
CDR3aa: CASSYLYEQFF

j_gene: TRBJ2-2
d_gene: TRBD2
v_gene: TRBV29-1
CDR3aa: CSVLFTGLAGALNTGELFF

j_gene: TRBJ1-5
d_gene: .
v_gene: TRBV4-2
CDR3aa: CASSQDPRNQPQHF

j_gene: TRBJ1-5
d_gene: .
v_gene: TRBV20-1
CDR3aa: CSATPGQSGNQPQHF

j_gene: TRBJ2-7
d_gene: .
v_gene: TRBV6-2/TRBV6-3
CDR3aa: CASSLRRRVRPYEQYF

j_gene: TRBJ1-2
d_gene: .
v_gene: TRBV29-1
CDR3aa: CSVGRDGGYTF

j_gene: TRBJ2-3
d_gene: .
v_gene: TRBV12-3/TRBV12-4
CDR3aa: CASSLSGWADTQYF

j_gene: TRBJ2-1
d_gene: .
v_gene: TRBV29-1
CDR3aa: CSVRRPSYNEQFF

j_gene: TRBJ2-1
d_gene: .
v_gene: TRBV20-1
CDR3aa: CSAFFEGRDFYEQFF

j_gene: .
d_gene: .
v_gene: TRBV11-2
CDR3aa: CASSPAHGRYYEQYF

j_gene: TRBJ2-7
d_gene: .
v_gene: TRBV20-1
CDR3aa: CSARAETGSYEQYF

j_gene: TRBJ1-2
d_gene: .
v_gene: TRBV24-1
CDR3aa: CATSSELANYGYTF

j_gene: TRBJ1-2
d_gene: .
v_gene: TRBV20-1
CDR3aa: CSASGDVYGYTF

j_gene: TRBJ2-2
d_gene: .
v_gene: TRBV5-1
CDR3aa: CASSLGSGANTGELFF

j_gene: TRBJ2-7
d_gene: .
v_gene: TRBV6-1
CDR3aa: CASSEALGLSYEQYF

j_gene: TRBJ2-1
d_gene: .
v_gene: TRBV6-4
CDR3aa: CASSPAEQGLSYSEQFF

j_gene: TRBJ2-2
d_gene: .
v_gene: TRBV27
CDR3aa: CASNDGNTGELFF

j_gene: TRBJ2-5
d_gene: .
v_gene: TRBV12-3/TRBV12-4
CDR3aa: CASSQPAFAQETQYF

j_gene: TRBJ2-1
d_gene: .
v_gene: TRBV20-1
CDR3aa: CSARGTSPGVGYNEQFF

j_gene: TRBJ2-1
d_gene: TRBD2
v_gene: TRBV2
CDR3aa: CASSGKAGVGNEQFF

j_gene: TRBJ2-7
d_gene: TRBD2
v_gene: TRBV7-9
CDR3aa: CASSLVGRGIGEQYF

j_gene: TRBJ2-3
d_gene: .
v_gene: TRBV20-1
CDR3aa: CSARVGVGTDTQYF

j_gene: TRBJ2-7
d_gene: TRBD2
v_gene: TRBV6-5
CDR3aa: CASSYSGLAVYEQYF